This T cell receptor (beta chain) was sequenced in a study of shared clonotypes between healthy human individuals. Study-wide results and caveats: Clonotypes shared by all four donors outscored non-shared clonotypes in generation probability. With few donors, the genetic and exposure-history diversity represented was limited.

In the naive CD8 group, cells lacked CD45RO and were positively selected for CCR7, so terminally differentiated effector memory CD45RA+ cells were left out. Per the original methods: There were no quality scores in the junction-only immunoSEQ sequences, so filtering differed. Repertoires were generated with immunoSEQ multiplex PCR, while TCRdb's copy carries only in-frame clones and drops some. Clone size and the V and J calls come from that table; the DNA yielded D and trimming. Counted here are about 2,200,000 clones, more than 85% occurring once; the ten biggest clones make up 1.5% to 2%. Trimming removed 6 bases at V and 4 bases at J, with 19 bases between. This CDR3 spans 15 amino acids. CDR1 and CDR2 (germline): MNHNS, SASEGT. Comments on this clone: The antigen remains unidentified.

The sample consisted of naive CD8+ T cells from PBMCs. The V and J genes are TRBV6-1 and TRBJ2-7; weak D call: TRBD2 (5 bases). This clonotype was sampled from a man younger than 35 in good health. Some clones in this sample may be carry-over from other donors' samples. The chain's CDR3 is CASREGWGDPYEQYF. Written as DNA, the CDR3 is TGTGCCAGCAGAGAGGGATGGGGTGATCCTTACGAGCAGTACTTC.